This T cell receptor beta chain was sequenced during a study of CD8 T cells in Susac syndrome (dated by TCRdb to between 2018 and 2020). Context from the whole study: The study used repertoire sequencing to test whether antigen drove CD8+ T cell activation and differentiation in Susac syndrome.

Turning to this clonotype: Its antigen is still unknown. The record has no base qualities; no much larger clone is one base away.

Deletion took 1 base off V and 0 bases off J, with a span of 8 bases between the germline ends. CDR1 and CDR2 are read off the germline V gene as SGHRS and YFSETQ. The CDR3 has 15 amino acids, counting the end cysteine and phenylalanine. Only the CDR3 region is kept as DNA, spanning 45 bases read in frame from base 1. Study-wide findings and limitations: The number of individuals in the TCR sequencing and HLA analysis was acknowledged as relatively small.

Peripheral blood CD8+ and CD4+ T cells from healthy donors, Susac syndrome patients and multiple sclerosis patients were profiled by high-throughput TCR beta sequencing. The multiple sclerosis controls were treatment-naive patients who had stable or active relapsing-remitting disease and met the revised McDonald criteria. Bulk CD8+ and CD4+ T cells were purified by magnetic negative isolation, while CD8+ TEMRA cells were enriched using FACS. Blood was collected in EDTA tubes and processed within 24 hours, with PBMCs isolated through density gradient centrifugation. PBMCs intended for TCR sequencing were frozen in liquid nitrogen and were later thawed in a 37 degrees C water bath. A purity of at least 90% was achieved for sorted or isolated CD4+, CD8+ and CD8+ TEMRA cells. RNA was extracted using the RNeasy kit, and roughly 0.5 to 1 microgram was reverse transcribed with random hexamers. TCR beta CDR3 regions were amplified with the immunoSEQ multiplex PCR assay covering 54 Vbeta and 13 Jbeta segments. Bias from PCR amplification was corrected by using a synthetic template baseline for primer optimization and for computational correction. The authors' analysis ran thus. Only productive sequences were kept, with reads annotated to V, D and J genes according to IMGT and analyzed in immunoSEQ Analyzer. Clonality was computed as one minus Shannon entropy normalized by log2 of the number of productive unique sequences. Public and private clones were assessed among the 100 most prevalent clones of each patient and control. Clones were defined as Susac-specific when absent from the healthy and MS cohorts, from about 1,100 published viral clones and from other ImmuneACCESS disease sequences. TCRdb handled the public reads itself, with Q25 trimming in fastp and clone calling in MiXCR, and kept productive beta chains. Rows matching on CDR3 protein sequence are summarized as one entry with the most common DNA and genes. TCRdb's processing, not the authors' own work, is the source of the V and J calls. The sample has about 250,000 distinct CDR3 sequences on record, 93% of them singletons. The ten largest clones take up 0.07% to 0.09% of the sample.

This TCR derives from a human donor with multiple sclerosis. Specimen: CD4+ T cells from PBMCs. Here the chain combines TRBV5-1 and TRBJ2-1, with the identity of the D gene unclear. The DNA sequence reads TGCGCCAGCAGCTTGAAGGATAGCTCCTACAATGAGCAGTTCTTC. Translated, this is CASSLKDSSYNEQFF. The CDR3 plus the reference TRBV5-1 and TRBJ2-1 genes for the other parts give the full variable domain: KAGVTQTPRYLIKTRGQQVTLSCSPISGHRSVSWYQQTPGQGLQFLFEYFSETQRNKGNFPGRFSGRQFSNSRSEMNVSTLELGDSALYLCASSLKDSSYNEQFFGPGTRLTVL.